Each of the 7 T cell receptor beta chains below was sequenced from the same sample in a study of cytomegalovirus exposure and HLA in healthy donors. This PCR relied on a set of 60 Vbeta primers and 13 Jbeta primers. The assay was immunoSEQ multiplex PCR, and TCRdb's table has in-frame clones only and misses some. The sample holds 99,000 or so clones, 10% to 15% seen once. Sequencing used PBMCs. These receptors came from a man between 35 and 55 years old in good health and CMV-seropositive.

This sequence joins TRBV7-9 and TRBJ1-1, with TRBD1 matching over 7 bases. This CDR3 has 14 residues. CDR1 is SEHNR, CDR2 FQNEAQ, per germline (reference sequence). Trimming removed 4 bases from V and 3 bases from J; junction bases left unmatched: 5. The CDR3: CASSYSGQDTEAFF. The CDR3 region has the DNA TGTGCCAGCAGCTATTCAGGACAGGACACTGAAGCTTTCTTT.

In this sample, this clone turned up a few times. The J gene is TRBJ2-2, the V gene TRBV7-3; TRBD1 matches at 10 bases. Trimming removed 4 bases from V and 7 bases from J; junction bases left unmatched: 3. The germline gives CDR1 SGHTA, CDR2 FQGTGA. CDR3 length: 14 amino acids. The CDR3 protein is CASSSTGGGGELFF. The DNA of the CDR3 is TGTGCCAGCAGCTCGACAGGGGGCGGCGGGGAGCTGTTTTTT.

J is TRBJ1-1 and V is TRBV6-6; D call uncertain. The CDR3 loop spans 15 amino acids. Trimming left V 5 bases short and J 1 base short, with 14 bases between. Germline CDR1 reads MNHNY; CDR2 reads SVGAGI (reference sequence). Here the CDR3 DNA reads TGTGCCAGCAGTACCCGGGGATGGGGGAACACTGAAGCTTTCTTT. This codes for CASSTRGWGNTEAFF.

The rearrangement links TRBV19 to TRBJ2-3, with D uncertain. V was cut by 3 bases and J by 2 bases, with 9 bases left in between. CDR1 and CDR2 from the germline V gene are LNHDA and SQIVND (reference sequence). This CDR3 comprises 14 residues. The CDR3 nucleotides read TGTGCCAGTAGTATCCTGCAGGCCACAGATACGCAGTATTTT. Its translation: CASSILQATDTQYF.

In this sample, this clone turned up a few times. The chain carries TRBV9 and TRBJ2-5; 10 bases align to TRBD2. V gave up 2 bases and J gave up 5 bases; unmatched junction bases: 12. The V gene's germline CDR1 is SGDLS and CDR2 YYNGEE. The CDR3 consists of 17 residues. CDR3 in DNA: TGTGCCAGCAGCGTCCGGGCTAGCGGGAGAAGTGGGGAGACCCAGTACTTC. This codes for CASSVRASGRSGETQYF.

The sample holds a few counts of this clone. The genes are TRBV7-2 and TRBJ2-7, with 7 bases matching TRBD2. Germline V gene lookup returns CDR1 SGHTA and CDR2 FQGNSA. The length of the CDR3 is 15 residues. V shed 5 bases, J shed 3 bases, and the junction held 10 bases outside the gene matches. The CDR3 sequence: CASSPTGGSHYEQYF. DNA of the CDR3: TGTGCCAGCAGCCCCACGGGCGGGAGTCACTACGAGCAGTACTTC.

The chain links TRBV5-8 to TRBJ1-4, with a tentative D call TRBD1 (5 bases). The CDR3 covers 14 residues. Looked up from germline, CDR1 is SGHTS and CDR2 is YDEGEE. V gave up 4 bases and J gave up 4 bases, with 11 bases separating them. The CDR3 sequence is CASSAGHLNEKLFF. In DNA, the CDR3 is TGTGCCAGCAGCGCAGGGCACCTTAATGAAAAACTGTTTTTT.